This T cell receptor (beta chain) originates from a study of T cell responses to AZD1222 COVID-19 vaccine (dated by TCRdb to about 2021). The study in broad terms: TCR sequencing was performed for 230 to 250 trial participants, of whom about 210 were given two doses of AZD1222 and approximately 26 were given two doses of MenACWY control vaccine. Trial participants were enrolled into age subgroups of 18-55, 56-69 and 70-plus years, which contained approximately 150, 30 and 60 TCR-sequenced participants, respectively. What the study reported, not specific to this receptor: In the small 56-69-year group, the increase in depth fell short of significance, most likely because of low power. After two AZD1222 doses, spike-specific TCR breadth and depth were significantly higher than at day 0 and than in MenACWY recipients. Conclusions about previously exposed vaccinees are limited because only five or six AZD1222 recipients were SARS-CoV-2 seropositive at baseline. Reportedly, almost half of the unique spike-specific TCRs recognized epitopes lying outside the regions that are mutated in the B.1.351 and B.1.1.7 variants. Because no day 14 peak-response samples were available, the repertoires could be characterized only after the peak T cell response. CD4 TCRs associated with the vaccine covered the entire spike protein, and the dominant responses were in regions 160-218 and 743-854. Participants were mostly white British, with more females than males. The authors suggested clonal diversity may have been underestimated.

Regarding this clone: Its binding antigen is unknown. Within one base of it there is no much larger clone, and no base qualities were kept. Other nucleotide sequences from this sample produce the same CDR3.

The CDR3 regions of human TCRbeta chains were analyzed by immunosequencing. In the paper's pipeline: TCRs in the repertoires were compared against a reference library of SARS-CoV-2-specific TCRs that had been generated with the MIRA antigen-specificity platform. Breadth meant the fraction of unique TCRs that were SARS-CoV-2-associated, whereas depth meant the fraction of total T cells that were SARS-CoV-2-associated. Using the MIRA data, every spike-specific TCR was mapped to the spike region that the TCR reacted to and assigned to either a CD4 or a CD8 class. Log10-transformed breadth and depth values were compared by one-way ANOVA with Sidak's multiple comparisons tests. TCRdb obtained this table from immuneACCESS and retained in-frame rearrangements with V and J assigned. These tables miss some clones; where compared with another copy, unresolved V genes account for less than half of the shortfall, and the remainder is unexplained. V and J calls and clone size are those listed in that table; D and trimming were worked out from the DNA. Here the sample has fewer than 120,000 clones; approximately 94% occur a single time. 2.9% of the sample is taken by the ten largest.

Explained via the paper, the time point label denotes: about 28 days (+/-7) after the second vaccine dose. Because spike-specific TCR depth and breadth did not differ between the two schedules, AZD1222 recipients who got a second dose at roughly 4 weeks were pooled with those who got a second dose at roughly 12 weeks. The vaccinee samples were drawn from two UK trials, COV001 and COV002, one of which was a single-blind randomized controlled phase 2/3 trial testing AZD1222 (ChAdOx1 nCoV-19) in healthy adults. Trial participant PBMC samples were collected at day 0 and day 28 after the second dose for TCRbeta chain sequencing. The input for sequencing was peripheral blood, taken 28 days after the second AZD1222 dose. The clonotype was recovered from an adult who received the AZD1222 COVID-19 vaccine.

The CDR3 in this case is CASSYSRGSYEQYF. In nucleotide form, the sequence is TGTGCCAGCAGTTACTCTAGGGGATCCTACGAGCAGTACTTC. The V gene is TRBV6-5 and the J gene is TRBJ2-7, with a weak D call of TRBD1 (5 bases match). V loses 0 bases, J loses 1 base, and the germline ends lie 7 bases apart. CDR3 length: 14 amino acids, cysteine to phenylalanine. CDR3 DNA is the only sequence kept; it has 42 bases, read in frame from the first base. Sequences MNHEY (CDR1) and SVGAGI (CDR2) are obtained from the germline V gene.